This is a list of T cell receptor beta chains from one sample in a study of regulatory T cells in long-lasting Graves disease. TCRdb re-called the multiplex PCR reads with MiXCR, one entry per CDR3 protein. The sample includes 700,000 or so distinct CDR3 sequences, 25% to 30% seen only once; the top ten take 40% to 55%. The source material was peripheral blood mononuclear cells (PBMCs), sampled when the disease was refractory, from a patient treated with antithyroid drugs. The receptors originated from a female donor with Graves disease. The CDR3 runs from the conserved cysteine through the conserved F or W. The D gene is left open where the match is weak. Clone size is stated in some rows and not others, as once, few, many or a class when expanded.

d_call clone_size j_call v_call cdr3_aa cdr3_nt
TRBD1 - TRBJ1-2 TRBV7-9 CASSVNGQGNYGYTF TGTGCCAGCTCTGTGAATGGACAGGGCAACTATGGCTACACCTTC
- many TRBJ1-2 TRBV2 CASRRDIYGYTF TGTGCCAGCAGGAGGGACATCTATGGCTACACCTTC
TRBD1 - TRBJ1-5 TRBV7-9 CASSLGGTVGNQPQHF TGTGCCAGCAGCTTAGGGGGGACAGTTGGCAATCAGCCCCAGCATTTT
- - TRBJ1-1 TRBV18 CASSPPTKMNTEAFF TGTGCCAGCTCACCACCGACAAAGATGAACACTGAAGCTTTCTTT
- few TRBJ1-5 TRBV12-3/TRBV12-4 CASKVGGFQPQHF TGTGCCAGCAAGGTAGGAGGTTTTCAGCCCCAGCATTTT
TRBD2 - TRBJ2-2 TRBV28 CASSPGGGRITGELFF TGTGCCAGCAGTCCCGGTGGCGGGAGGATCACCGGGGAGCTGTTTTTT
TRBD1 few TRBJ1-4 TRBV25-1 CASSDETGGPNEKLFF TGTGCCAGCAGTGACGAAACAGGGGGGCCTAATGAAAAACTGTTTTTT
- few TRBJ2-1 TRBV5-5 CASSLAAYAYNEQFF TGTGCCAGCAGCTTGGCAGCCTATGCCTACAATGAGCAGTTCTTC
- - TRBJ2-6 TRBV27 CASSSYSGGNVLTF TGTGCCAGCAGTTCATACTCTGGGGGCAACGTCCTGACTTTC
- - TRBJ1-1 TRBV6-1 CASRRERTANTEAFF TGTGCCAGCAGGAGGGAGCGGACAGCGAACACTGAAGCTTTCTTT
- - TRBJ1-6 TRBV6-1 CASRGGRIGWDSPLHF TGTGCCAGCAGGGGGGGGCGTATCGGATGGGATTCACCCCTCCACTTT
TRBD1 - TRBJ1-1 TRBV20-1 CSAGTGKMTEAFF TGCAGTGCAGGGACAGGGAAAATGACTGAAGCTTTCTTT
- - TRBJ1-3 TRBV6-2/TRBV6-3 CASIPRSQLTGHHGNTIYF TGTGCCAGCATTCCGAGGTCACAACTAACGGGACATCATGGAAACACCATATATTTT
- few TRBJ1-1 TRBV20-1 CSLGGARTLNTEAFF TGCAGTCTAGGGGGGGCAAGGACCCTGAACACTGAAGCTTTCTTT
- many TRBJ2-2 TRBV11-2 CASTQRTQTPTGELFF TGTGCCAGCACCCAACGGACACAAACACCAACCGGGGAGCTGTTTTTT
- many TRBJ1-5 TRBV11-2 CASSLGQGSKPQHF TGTGCCAGCAGCTTAGGGCAGGGAAGCAAGCCCCAGCATTTT
- many TRBJ1-2 TRBV28 CASSFPGRNYGYTF TGTGCCAGCAGTTTCCCCGGACGGAACTATGGCTACACCTTC
- - TRBJ1-1 TRBV29-1 CSVGSPGKNTEAFF TGCAGCGTTGGCTCCCCAGGGAAGAACACTGAAGCTTTCTTT
TRBD1 - TRBJ1-1 TRBV14 CASSQRTGVGVTEAFF TGTGCCAGCAGCCAGAGGACAGGGGTTGGGGTCACTGAAGCTTTCTTT
- - TRBJ1-1 TRBV12-5 CASGLGSMNTEAFF TGTGCTAGTGGTTTGGGCTCAATGAACACTGAAGCTTTCTTT
TRBD1 - TRBJ2-5 TRBV13 CASSSRDRAHQETQYF TGTGCCAGCAGCTCCCGGGACAGGGCCCATCAAGAGACCCAGTACTTC
TRBD2 few TRBJ2-7 TRBV5-6 CASTVWGGTGGEQYF TGTGCCAGCACCGTATGGGGAGGGACGGGGGGAGAGCAGTACTTC
TRBD1 - TRBJ1-1 TRBV12-3/TRBV12-4 CASSERRTGGPEAFF TGTGCCAGCAGTGAAAGACGCACAGGGGGCCCTGAAGCTTTCTTT
TRBD1 - TRBJ2-7 TRBV29-1 CSVRTGGSSYEQYF TGCAGCGTTCGAACAGGGGGCAGCTCCTACGAGCAGTACTTC
TRBD1 many TRBJ1-1 TRBV12-3/TRBV12-4 CASSWTGSVTEAFF TGTGCCAGCAGTTGGACAGGGTCGGTCACTGAAGCTTTCTTT
TRBD2 few TRBJ2-7 TRBV5-1 CASSSFAVAGDEQYF TGCGCCAGCAGCTCTTTCGCGGTAGCGGGGGACGAGCAGTACTTC
TRBD2 few TRBJ2-7 TRBV10-3 CAISEPLAGGAYEQYF TGTGCCATCAGTGAGCCACTAGCGGGAGGGGCCTACGAGCAGTACTTC
- - TRBJ1-2 TRBV25-1 CASSDPRSSIHYGYTF TGTGCCAGCAGTGACCCCCGGAGCAGTATACACTATGGCTACACCTTC
TRBD1 few TRBJ1-2 TRBV12-3/TRBV12-4 CASRRSGQGHGYTF TGTGCCAGCAGGCGGAGCGGACAGGGCCATGGCTACACCTTC
- - TRBJ1-1 TRBV29-1 CSVGQAEAFF TGCAGCGTGGGACAAGCGGAAGCTTTCTTT
- - TRBJ2-5 TRBV4-2 CASSQDLGRKEETQYF TGTGCCAGCAGCCAAGATCTCGGGAGAAAGGAGGAGACCCAGTACTTC
- - TRBJ2-7 TRBV11-2 CASSLTPGAPYEQYF TGTGCCAGCAGCTTAACCCCAGGAGCCCCCTACGAGCAGTACTTC
- few TRBJ1-4 TRBV7-3 CASSLIGGRGEKLFF TGTGCCAGCAGCTTAATTGGGGGGCGAGGTGAAAAACTGTTTTTT